This T cell receptor beta chain came from a study of blood T cell repertoires in COVID-19 (dated by TCRdb to the early 2020s). For the study in its entirety: The collaborator samples originated in the United States, Italy and Spain and spanned the acute and convalescent phases of COVID-19. The samples were drawn from two sources: the first 160 participants of the ongoing ImmuneRACE study, and approximately 1,300 subjects contributed by 6 global collaborators. The material from the prospective study consisted of cDNA or gDNA derived from T cells, B-cell-depleted T cells, or PBMCs. Subjects who had been exposed to COVID-19, were actively infected with it, or had recovered from it provided the deeply sampled blood TCRbeta repertoires that made up the dataset. Sample metadata almost always included a de-identified subject ID, COVID-19 status, age in years and sex. The repertoires were released in a freely available public database intended as a resource for research on the immune response to SARS-CoV-2. HLA class I and class II types, where available, came from metadata supplied by the sample provider rather than from assay-based typing. Overall study results and their limits: Clinical and demographic metadata were provided uncurated, with the amount varying by source and participant.

TCRbeta CDR3 regions were amplified from genomic DNA using the immunoSEQ Assay, a bias-controlled multiplex PCR. Turning to the authors' computational methods: Within the assay, amplification of reference gene primers was used to estimate how many nucleated cells each sample contained. Sequence reads were collapsed and filtered to measure the absolute abundance of every unique TCRbeta CDR3 rearrangement. For each sample, productive Simpson clonality was calculated by taking the square root of Simpson's diversity index across productive rearrangements. In TCRdb, the immuneACCESS table is reduced to in-frame sequences with V and J assigned. These tables do not hold every clone; where another copy was compared, an unresolved V gene accounts for under half, and the others remain unexplained. V and J calls and clone size are given by that table; D and trimming were obtained from the DNA. A total of some 370,000 clones appear in this sample, around 87% of them only once. The top ten constitute about 10% of the sample.

One collaborating source in Seattle enrolled patients while the patients were actively infected and followed the patients over time throughout the course of disease. Collaborating institutions collected whole blood in K2EDTA tubes following their own protocols. For TCRbeta analysis, collaborators shipped samples in one of three forms: frozen whole blood, isolated PBMCs, or DNA extracted from either of those sample types. V and J are trimmed by 6 bases and 6 bases, and the gene matches miss 5 bases of the junction. CDR1 and CDR2, looked up from the germline V gene, are MDHEN and SYDVKM. From cysteine to phenylalanine, the CDR3 is 12 amino acids long. CDR3 DNA only is kept here, 36 bases in frame from base 1. Comments on this clone: Its antigen is currently not known. Per-nucleotide qualities are absent, and no much larger clonotype sits a single base away.

This chain joins TRBV28 to TRBJ2-7, and 7 bases in between align with TRBD1. The specimen sequenced was peripheral blood. This receptor was identified in a woman in her twenties or thirties with COVID-19, enrolled during active disease. CDR3 loop: CASRRGGTEQYF. The DNA sequence follows: TGTGCCAGCAGACGAGGGGGCACCGAGCAGTACTTC.